The 3 T cell receptor beta chains below were found in one sample sequenced in a study of CD8+ T cells in alopecia areata (dated by TCRdb to 2016 to 2018). The library came from the immunoSEQ multiplex PCR assay. RNA was extracted from all samples and reverse transcribed into cDNA, which served as template for TCR sequencing. The table was pulled from immuneACCESS by TCRdb, which kept in-frame rearrangements only. Such tables lose some clones; where checked, under half of the loss comes from unresolved V genes, and the rest has no known cause. The sample yields around 150,000 clones; roughly 60% were counted once. In total, the top ten clones hold less than 40% of the sample. Specimen: CD8+ T cells sorted from blood. Receptor source: a human donor in good health.

This clone was observed a handful of times. The V gene is TRBV19, the J gene TRBJ1-5; D is unresolved. In germline, CDR1 is LNHDA, CDR2 SQIVND (reference sequence). This CDR3 spans 14 amino acids. V lost 8 bases, J lost 0 bases, and 11 bases lay in between. CDR3 in DNA: TGTGCCAGTGAGCTAGGAGTTAGCAATCAGCCCCAGCATTTT. Translating it yields CASELGVSNQPQHF. The variable domain in full, with the rest retrieved from reference TRBV19 and TRBJ1-5, is DGGITQSPKYLFRKEGQNVTLSCEQNLNHDAMYWYRQDPGQGLRLIYYSQIVNDFQKGDIAEGYSVSREKKESFPLTVTSAQKNPTAFYLCASELGVSNQPQHFGDGTRLSIL.

This clone was observed a handful of times. The chain combines TRBV6-5 with TRBJ1-1; D gene unclear. Trimming cost V 0 bases and J 7 bases, with 9 bases left between them. CDR3 length: 13 amino acids. The germline CDR1 and CDR2 sequences are MNHEY and SVGAGI. CDR3 sequence (DNA): TGTGCCAGCAGTTACTCGATTCAGAGTGAAGCTTTCTTT. It translates to CASSYSIQSEAFF.

V usage is TRBV7-8 and J usage is TRBJ2-2; D might be TRBD2 (6 bases). The CDR3 is 13 residues long. Germline V gene data show CDR1 as SGHVS and CDR2 as FQNEAQ. Trimming shortened V by 5 bases and J by 6 bases, and 10 bases separated the two germline ends. CDR3 residues: CASSLTSPGELFF. The CDR3, as DNA: TGTGCCAGCAGCCTAACTAGCCCCGGGGAGCTGTTTTTT.